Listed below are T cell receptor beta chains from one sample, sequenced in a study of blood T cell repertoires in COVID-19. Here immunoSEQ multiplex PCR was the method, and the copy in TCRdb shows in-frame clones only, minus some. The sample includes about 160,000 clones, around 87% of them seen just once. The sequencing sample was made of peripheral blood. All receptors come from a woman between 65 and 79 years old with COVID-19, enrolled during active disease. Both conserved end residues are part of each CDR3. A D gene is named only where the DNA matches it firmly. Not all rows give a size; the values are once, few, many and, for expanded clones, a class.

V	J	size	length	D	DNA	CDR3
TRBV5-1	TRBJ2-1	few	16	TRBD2	TGCGCCAGCAGCTTGGCTGGGACTAGCCCCGGCAATGAGCAGTTCTTC	CASSLAGTSPGNEQFF
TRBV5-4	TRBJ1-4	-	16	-	TGTGCCAGCAGCCCGTCCGGGGGGTTAACTAATGAAAAACTGTTTTTT	CASSPSGGLTNEKLFF
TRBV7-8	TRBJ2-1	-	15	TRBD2	TGTGCCAGCAGCTTCCCACTAGCGGGGGGAGATGAGCAGTTCTTC	CASSFPLAGGDEQFF
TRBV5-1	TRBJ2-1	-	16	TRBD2	TGCGCCAGCAGCCCGGGACTAGCGGGGGGGCTCATTGAGCAGTTCTTC	CASSPGLAGGLIEQFF
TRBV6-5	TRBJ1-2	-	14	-	TGTGCCAGCAGCCAAGGGCGGGGGGGCTATGGCTACACCTTC	CASSQGRGGYGYTF
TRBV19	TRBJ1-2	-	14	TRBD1	TGTGCCAGTAGTGCCGGGACAGGGGGCGATGGCTACACCTTC	CASSAGTGGDGYTF
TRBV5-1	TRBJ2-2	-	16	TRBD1	TGCGCCAGCAGCTTGGTTCCAGGGGGCGCGACCGGGGAGCTGTTTTTT	CASSLVPGGATGELFF
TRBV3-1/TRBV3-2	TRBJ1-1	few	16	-	TGTGCCAGCAGCCGCTCCGTGTTAGTATTGAACACTGAAGCTTTCTTT	CASSRSVLVLNTEAFF
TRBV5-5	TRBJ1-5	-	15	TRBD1	TGTGCCAGCAGCTTGACCTGGACAGGGAGGGCGGCGGGGCATTTT	CASSLTWTGRAAGHF
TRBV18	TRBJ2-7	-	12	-	TGTGCCAGCTCCCAGAGCGACTACGAGCAGTACTTC	CASSQSDYEQYF
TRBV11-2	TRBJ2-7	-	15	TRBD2	TGTGCCAGCAGTCTTAGGGGTGCGGGGGGGAACGAGCAGTACTTC	CASSLRGAGGNEQYF